Listed below are T cell receptor beta chains from one sample, sequenced in a study of T cell repertoires in cytomegalovirus infection. One entry per CDR3 protein results from TCRdb running MiXCR on the reads. Among fewer than 550,000 distinct CDR3 sequences listed, roughly 30% were seen once. The sample was PBMCs. Every receptor here comes from a human donor in good health (CMV status not recorded). Some clones in this sample may be carry-over from other donors' samples. Both conserved end residues are part of each CDR3. D genes are given only for firm matches. Not all rows give a size; the values are once, few, many and, for expanded clones, a class.

>TRBV5-1|.|TRBJ2-1|.
TGCGCCAGCAGCTTGGCTGGGTTGCGCTCCTACAATGAGCAGTTCTTC
CASSLAGLRSYNEQFF
>TRBV5-1|TRBD1|TRBJ2-2|.
TGCGCCAGCAGCTACCTAGGACAGGACCACACCGGGGAGCTGTTTTTT
CASSYLGQDHTGELFF
>TRBV6-6|TRBD1|TRBJ1-1|few
TGTGCCAGCAGTTACTCGACCGACAGGGAGAATATTGGCACTGAAGCTTTCTTT
CASSYSTDRENIGTEAFF
>TRBV6-6|TRBD1|TRBJ2-3|few
TGTGCCAGCAGTTACTCGAACAGGGGCCTGGTAGATACGCAGTATTTT
CASSYSNRGLVDTQYF
>TRBV27|.|TRBJ2-1|.
TGTGCCAGCAGTCCCCAGGTAGCAGGGTACAAGGAGCAGTTCTTC
CASSPQVAGYKEQFF
>TRBV7-2|.|TRBJ2-5|many
TGTGCCAGCAGCTTAGAGGCTTTGACCCAGTACTTC
CASSLEALTQYF
>TRBV19|.|TRBJ1-1|few
TGTGCCAGTACCATCCCGTCAGCTAGAGGCACTGAAGCTTTCTTT
CASTIPSARGTEAFF
>TRBV10-2|TRBD2|TRBJ2-3|.
TGCGCCAGCAGTGTAGCGGGGGGCACAGATACGCAGTATTTT
CASSVAGGTDTQYF
>TRBV7-8|.|TRBJ2-5|.
TGTGCCAGCAGCTTAATGAGTCTAGCAGAGGAGACCCAGTACTTC
CASSLMSLAEETQYF
>TRBV7-2|TRBD2|TRBJ2-1|.
TGTGCCAGCAGCTTAGCGCACGCGGGGGGGCGTAATGAGCAGTTCTTC
CASSLAHAGGRNEQFF
>TRBV7-6|.|TRBJ2-1|.
TGTGCCAGCAGCTTACTTGGGCTGGAAACCTACAATGAGCAGTTCTTC
CASSLLGLETYNEQFF
>TRBV4-1|TRBD1|TRBJ1-1|.
TGCGCCAGCACCGCAAGTGGGATGGCAGGGGGCCCAGAAGCTTTCTTT
CASTASGMAGGPEAFF
>TRBV7-2|TRBD2|TRBJ2-2|many
TGTGCCAGCAGCTTTCCTAGCGGGGGGGGTACCGGGGAGCTGTTTTTT
CASSFPSGGGTGELFF
>TRBV7-2|TRBD1|TRBJ2-2|.
TGTGCCAGCAGCTTAGCGGGGGGACAGGGCGTGGAGCTGTTTTTT
CASSLAGGQGVELFF
>TRBV20-1|.|TRBJ1-2|few
TGCAGTGCTATCCCCGGCCGGCGGGGCTACACCTTC
CSAIPGRRGYTF
>TRBV10-3|.|TRBJ2-5|.
TGTGCCATCAGTGAGCAGGTGGAGACCCATTACTTC
CAISEQVETHYF
>TRBV11-2|.|TRBJ1-3|.
TGTGCCAGCAGCCGAGGAAGGGGTCGGAACTCTGGAAACACCATATATTTT
CASSRGRGRNSGNTIYF
>TRBV28|TRBD1|TRBJ1-2|once
TGTGCCAGCAGTCGGGGACAGGGGTATGGCTATGGCTCCACCTTC
CASSRGQGYGYGSTF
>TRBV19|TRBD1|TRBJ2-1|.
TGTGCCAGCCGAATAGCCGGGACAGGGAACAATGAGCAGTTCTTC
CASRIAGTGNNEQFF
>TRBV10-3|TRBD2|TRBJ2-5|few
TGTGCCATCAGTGGGACTAGCGGGGGCCGAACACAAGAGACCCAGTACTTC
CAISGTSGGRTQETQYF
>TRBV5-5|.|TRBJ2-7|.
TGTGCCAGCAGCTGGGAGCCTGTAAGCTCCTACGAGCAGTACTTC
CASSWEPVSSYEQYF
>TRBV18|.|TRBJ1-1|.
TGTGCCAGCTCACCCGGCCAGTCTTTCATGAACACTGAAGCTTTCTTT
CASSPGQSFMNTEAFF
>TRBV5-4|.|TRBJ2-7|few
TGTGCCAGCAGCCCGGGGACGGAGATCTACGAGCAGTACTTC
CASSPGTEIYEQYF
>TRBV7-8|.|TRBJ1-5|few
TGTGCCAGCAGTTCGGAGGGGGGCAATCAGCCCCAGCATTTT
CASSSEGGNQPQHF
>TRBV19|TRBD1|TRBJ1-2|.
TGTGCCAGTAGTGGGACAGATTTACTTAACTATGGCTACACCTTC
CASSGTDLLNYGYTF
>TRBV11-2|.|TRBJ1-1|few
TGTGCCAGCAGCTTAGATTGGAGGGTGGGGGTCACTGAAGCTTTCTTT
CASSLDWRVGVTEAFF
>TRBV19|.|TRBJ2-3|.
TGTGCCAGTAGTACTGGACGGAGACAAGCAGATACGCAGTATTTT
CASSTGRRQADTQYF
>TRBV4-3|.|TRBJ2-7|few
TGCGCCAGCAGCCAAGAGGTTACAGGGAACTACGAGCAGTACTTC
CASSQEVTGNYEQYF
>TRBV14|.|TRBJ2-7|few
TGTGCCAGCAGCCAAGTGTACGGAACCTACGAGCAGTACTTC
CASSQVYGTYEQYF
>TRBV27|TRBD2|TRBJ2-1|few
TGTGCCAGCAGTTTCAATTTTCGGACTAGCCCACGGCGGTACGAGCAGTTCTTC
CASSFNFRTSPRRYEQFF
>TRBV28|.|TRBJ1-6|few
TGTGCCAGCAGTACGGGGGGGGAAGATTCACCCCTCCACTTT
CASSTGGEDSPLHF
>TRBV7-2|TRBD1|TRBJ1-6|many
TGTGCCAGCAGCTTTCGACAGGGGAGTAATTCACCCCTCCACTTT
CASSFRQGSNSPLHF
>TRBV20-1|.|TRBJ1-6|.
TGCAGTGCCTCAGACAGGTCGAGCAATTCACCCCTCCACTTT
CSASDRSSNSPLHF
>TRBV7-2|TRBD1|TRBJ2-7|many
TGTGCCAGCAGCCCCTCCCGGGACAGGACCTACGAGCAGTACTTC
CASSPSRDRTYEQYF
>TRBV7-9|.|TRBJ2-6|.
TGTGCCAGCAACTTCCTTTGGTTTCATGGGAAGGGTGCCAACGTCCTGACTTTC
CASNFLWFHGKGANVLTF
>TRBV6-6|TRBD1|TRBJ2-7|.
TGTGCCAGCAGCGAGGGACAGGGGGGGCCCTACGAGCAGTACTTC
CASSEGQGGPYEQYF
>TRBV7-8|.|TRBJ2-3|few
TGTGCCAGCGCCTACGGGGATACGCAGTATTTT
CASAYGDTQYF
>TRBV6-5|.|TRBJ1-3|few
TGTGCCAGCAGTTACATGGGATCTGGAAACACCATATATTTT
CASSYMGSGNTIYF
>TRBV12-3/TRBV12-4|TRBD1|TRBJ2-1|.
TGTGCCAGCAAATCCACAGGGGCTGATCATTACTTC
CASKSTGADHYF
>TRBV12-3/TRBV12-4|TRBD1|TRBJ1-6|.
TGTGCCAGCAGTTTAGAGGGGGCCGTTTCACCCCTCCACTTT
CASSLEGAVSPLHF
>TRBV3-1|.|TRBJ1-1|.
TGTGCCAGCAGCCAAGACGGGTACACTGAAGCTTTCTTT
CASSQDGYTEAFF
>TRBV12-3/TRBV12-4|.|TRBJ2-1|many
TGTGCCAGCACCCCTACGCGAGAGGGAAAGCAGTTCTTC
CASTPTREGKQFF
>TRBV15|.|TRBJ1-1|few
TGTGCCACCAGCAGAGATTCCCACAGGGATGCTTTCTTT
CATSRDSHRDAFF
>TRBV7-9|.|TRBJ1-3|few
TGTGCCAGCAGCTCCCGGAGCTCTGGAAACACCATATATTTT
CASSSRSSGNTIYF
>TRBV7-9|.|TRBJ1-5|.
TGTGCCAGCAGCTTAGCGTCACTCAGGGTTAGCAATCAGCCCCAGCATTTT
CASSLASLRVSNQPQHF